These T cell receptor beta chains were read from a single sample in a study of CD8 T cells in Susac syndrome. A single record per CDR3 protein comes from TCRdb applying MiXCR to the immunoSEQ multiplex PCR reads. The data show around 280,000 distinct CDR3 sequences, 80% to 90% seen once. The specimen sequenced was CD8+ T cells from PBMCs. The receptors stem from a human donor with multiple sclerosis. Each CDR3 is given with its conserved first and last residue. The D gene is left open where the match is weak. Size tells how often a clone was seen (once, few, many) or the class of an expanded clone, and some rows leave it out.

-	TRBV9	TRBD1	TRBJ2-3	TGTGCCAGCAGCGATCCGGGACAGGGGGCAGATACGCAGTATTTT	CASSDPGQGADTQYF
-	TRBV5-5	TRBD1	TRBJ2-5	TGTGCCAGCAGCTTGCCCCAGGACAGGGGTATCCTTCAAGAGACCCAGTACTTC	CASSLPQDRGILQETQYF
once	TRBV10-2	-	TRBJ2-3	TGCGCCGCCTTAGCGGCGCAGAGCACAGATACGCAGTATTTT	CAALAAQSTDTQYF
few	TRBV27	-	TRBJ2-7	TGTGCCAGCAGGCCGGGCCTAGACTACGAGCAGTACTTC	CASRPGLDYEQYF
-	TRBV5-4	TRBD2	TRBJ2-2	TGTGCCAGCAGCTTGGAACGGGGAGGGACCGGGGAGCTGTTTTTT	CASSLERGGTGELFF
-	TRBV28	TRBD2	TRBJ2-3	TGTGCCAGCAGTGTTGAGGGGTTGAGTAGCGGGAGTCCAGAAGATACGCAGTATTTT	CASSVEGLSSGSPEDTQYF
-	TRBV5-6	-	TRBJ2-2	TGTGCCAGCAGCTTTGAACTAGACAACACCGGGGAGCTGTTTTTT	CASSFELDNTGELFF
-	TRBV5-6	-	TRBJ2-6	TGTGCCAGCAGCTTCGCCTCTGGGGCCAACGTCCTGACTTTC	CASSFASGANVLTF
few	TRBV2	-	TRBJ1-1	TGTGCCAGCAGTGAAACAGGCCAGAACACTGAAGCTTTCTTT	CASSETGQNTEAFF
once	TRBV27	-	TRBJ1-1	TGTGCCAGCAGTTTTCAGGGTATGAACACTGAAGCTTTCTTT	CASSFQGMNTEAFF
-	TRBV29-1	TRBD2	TRBJ2-1	TGCAGCGTTTGGAGCGGGAGCTCCTACAATGAGCAGTTCTTC	CSVWSGSSYNEQFF
-	TRBV12-3/TRBV12-4	TRBD1	TRBJ2-7	TGTGCCAGCAGTTTTGACAGGGGAGCTGCCTACGAGCAGTACTTC	CASSFDRGAAYEQYF
-	TRBV20-1	-	TRBJ2-7	TGCAGTGCTAGCCTCGCGCAACGCGAGCAGTACTTC	CSASLAQREQYF
-	TRBV4-1	TRBD1	TRBJ2-7	TGCGCCAGCAGCCACCTAGGGACAGGGGAAGACTACGAGCAGTACTTC	CASSHLGTGEDYEQYF
-	TRBV27	-	TRBJ2-7	TGTGCCAGCAGTTTAAAGGACCGCCGCCCCTACGAGCAGTACTTC	CASSLKDRRPYEQYF
-	TRBV30	TRBD1	TRBJ2-7	TGTGCCTGGAGGGGGGACAGTCCCCTCGAGCAGTACTTC	CAWRGDSPLEQYF
-	TRBV27	-	TRBJ1-1	TGTGCCAGCAGTTTATCGATTCTGGGGAAAGCTTTCTTT	CASSLSILGKAFF
-	TRBV28	TRBD1	TRBJ2-7	TGTGCCATCAGGGGACAGAGCTCCTACGAGCAGTACTTC	CAIRGQSSYEQYF
-	TRBV29-1	-	TRBJ1-1	TGCAGCGCCCTGGGGGGTATTGGGAGCACTGAAGCTTTCTTT	CSALGGIGSTEAFF
-	TRBV5-1	TRBD2	TRBJ2-3	TGCGCCAGCAGCCCGACTAGCGGGAGAACGGCAGATACGCAGTATTTT	CASSPTSGRTADTQYF
-	TRBV29-1	-	TRBJ2-1	TGCAGCGTTGAACTAGATATCAATGAGCAGTTCTTC	CSVELDINEQFF
-	TRBV19	-	TRBJ2-1	TGTGCCACCCCCCAGGGCACCCAGTACAATGAGCAGTTCTTC	CATPQGTQYNEQFF
-	TRBV15	-	TRBJ2-7	TGTGCCACCAGCCGTAGCGGAGCCTACGAGCAGTACTTC	CATSRSGAYEQYF
-	TRBV27	TRBD2	TRBJ2-7	TGTGCCAGCGCGCGGGAGGTCAACGAGCAGTACTTC	CASAREVNEQYF
few	TRBV9	-	TRBJ2-3	TGTGCCAGCAGCGTAGGTGAAGATACGCAGTATTTT	CASSVGEDTQYF
-	TRBV2	-	TRBJ2-3	TGTGCCAGCAGTGATCCGAGACTCTTGTCAGGGGATACGCAGTATTTT	CASSDPRLLSGDTQYF
-	TRBV19	-	TRBJ2-1	TGTGCCAGTAGTATGGGCAGGGTTTTGGTCAATGAGCAGTTCTTC	CASSMGRVLVNEQFF
-	TRBV10-2	-	TRBJ1-5	TGCGCCAGCAGGGAAAACAGCGATCAGCCCCAGCATTTT	CASRENSDQPQHF
-	TRBV13	-	TRBJ2-6	TGTGCCAGCAGCCCACACCCGAGGGGGGCCAACGTCCTGACTTTC	CASSPHPRGANVLTF
-	TRBV6-5	-	TRBJ2-2	TGTGCCAGCCTTACGCGTCTAGGCGGGGAGCTGTTTTTT	CASLTRLGGELFF
-	TRBV2	TRBD1	TRBJ1-1	TGTGCCAGCAGTAAAGTCAGGGGGACTGAAGCTTTCTTT	CASSKVRGTEAFF
-	TRBV3-1	TRBD2	TRBJ2-7	TGTGCCAGCAGCCAAGATACTACGGGACTAGCGGGAGGGTACGAGCAGTACTTC	CASSQDTTGLAGGYEQYF
-	TRBV21-1	-	TRBJ1-1	TGTGCCAGCACCCCCATAGGACAGCAAAACACTGAAGCTTTCTTT	CASTPIGQQNTEAFF
-	TRBV20-1	TRBD2	TRBJ2-1	TGCAGTGCGCCCGGGACTATCTCCTACAATGAGCAGTTCTTC	CSAPGTISYNEQFF
once	TRBV4-1	-	TRBJ1-4	TGCGCCAGCAGCCACCACCAGGGGAATGAAAAACTGTTTTTT	CASSHHQGNEKLFF
-	TRBV25-1	-	TRBJ1-2	TGTGCCAGCAGTGAACCGCGGAGCGGCTACACCTTC	CASSEPRSGYTF
-	TRBV15	-	TRBJ2-1	TGTGCCACCAGCAGTCTTAGCGATGAGCAGTTCTTC	CATSSLSDEQFF
-	TRBV7-9	TRBD1	TRBJ2-7	TGTGCCAGCAGCTTAGGACGGAAACAGGGGCCCTCCTACGAGCAGTACTTC	CASSLGRKQGPSYEQYF
-	TRBV12-3/TRBV12-4	-	TRBJ1-5	TGTGCCAGCAGCCTTGCGACAGGCGGACCCAGTCAGCCCCAGCATTTT	CASSLATGGPSQPQHF
once	TRBV28	-	TRBJ1-5	TGTGCCAGCAGTCCTAACCAGGGGAATCAGCCCCAGCATTTT	CASSPNQGNQPQHF
-	TRBV5-4	-	TRBJ2-7	TGTGCCAGACAAAGGGGTCTCTACGGCGGACAGTACTTC	CARQRGLYGGQYF
-	TRBV29-1	-	TRBJ2-7	TGCAGCGCCCGATGGGGCGGCTACGAGCAGTACTTC	CSARWGGYEQYF
-	TRBV12-3/TRBV12-4	-	TRBJ1-1	TGTGCCAGCAGCGTTATCGGGCAGGGGATCGACACTGAAGCTTTCTTT	CASSVIGQGIDTEAFF
-	TRBV29-1	TRBD2	TRBJ2-1	TGCAGCGTTGAATTGGGGAGGGGAAGCTCCTACAATGAGCAGTTCTTC	CSVELGRGSSYNEQFF
-	TRBV7-3	TRBD1	TRBJ2-1	TGTGCCAGCAGCTTAGGACAGGGGATCTACAATGAGCAGTTCTTC	CASSLGQGIYNEQFF